These T cell receptor beta chains were read from a single sample in a study of Graves' ophthalmopathy and Graves' hyperthyroidism. In TCRdb, the multiplex PCR reads were re-called with MiXCR into one record per CDR3 protein. The sample has about 740,000 distinct CDR3 sequences, 40% seen once. The source material was peripheral blood. The receptors shown here come from an adult man with Graves' ophthalmopathy. The CDR3 runs from the conserved cysteine through the conserved F or W. D genes are given only for firm matches. Clone size is stated in some rows and not others, as once, few, many or a class when expanded.

>.|.|TRBJ1-3|TRBV11-2
TGTGCCAGCAGCCCCCCCGGGAGACTCGGAAACACCATATATTTT
CASSPPGRLGNTIYF
>.|.|TRBJ2-5|TRBV5-5
TGTGCCAGCAGCCTAGGGGGGGGGCGCCGGAAGACCCAGTACTTC
CASSLGGGRRKTQYF
>many|TRBD2|TRBJ2-7|TRBV9
TGTGCCAGCAGCGCGCCCCTGGGTAGCGGGGGGGCCGCCGAGCAGTACTTC
CASSAPLGSGGAAEQYF
>few|.|TRBJ1-2|TRBV7-9
TGTGCCAGCAGCCCCATGACAAGGAACTATGGCTACACCTTC
CASSPMTRNYGYTF
>few|.|TRBJ1-5|TRBV28
TGTGCCAGCACCGACGGTGGCAATCAGCCCCAGCATTTT
CASTDGGNQPQHF
>many|TRBD2|TRBJ2-7|TRBV29-1
TGCAGCGTGAGCCTAGCGGGAGTTCACGAGCAGTACTTC
CSVSLAGVHEQYF
>few|TRBD1|TRBJ1-4|TRBV2
TGTGCCAGCAGTTCCTCCCGACAGGGAACTAATGAAAAACTGTTTTTT
CASSSSRQGTNEKLFF
>.|.|TRBJ1-2|TRBV19
TGTGCCAGTAGTATTACAGGGTCTTCTGGTGGCTACACCTTC
CASSITGSSGGYTF
>many|.|TRBJ2-3|TRBV15
TGTGCCACCAGCAGAGGCGGTGATACGCAGTATTTT
CATSRGGDTQYF
>many|.|TRBJ1-1|TRBV13
TGTGCCAGCAGCTCGCCGCTTGAAGCTTTCTTT
CASSSPLEAFF
>many|TRBD1|TRBJ1-2|TRBV10-3
TGTGCCATCAGTGGACAGGGAGGCTACACCTTC
CAISGQGGYTF
>many|.|TRBJ1-4|TRBV7-2
TGTGCCAGCAGCATGCGCACAAATGAAAAACTGTTTTTT
CASSMRTNEKLFF
>.|.|TRBJ2-7|TRBV20-1
TGCAGTGCCCCGGGCAGGGGTTACGAGCAGTACTTC
CSAPGRGYEQYF
>few|TRBD2|TRBJ2-7|TRBV5-1
TGCGCCAGCAGCTTGGTCCTAGCGGGAGAGTTCTACGAGCAGTACTTC
CASSLVLAGEFYEQYF
>many|.|TRBJ2-7|TRBV10-3
TGTGCCATCAGTGACTTTCCAGATGGCTCCTACGAGCAGTACTTC
CAISDFPDGSYEQYF
>.|.|TRBJ1-2|TRBV15
TGTGCCACCAGCAGAGATGGAGGGAACTATGGCTACACCTTC
CATSRDGGNYGYTF
>.|.|TRBJ1-2|TRBV20-1
TGCAGTGCTACCCAGACTAACTATGGCTACACCTTC
CSATQTNYGYTF
>once|.|TRBJ2-7|TRBV7-2
TGTGCCAGCACCCGGGCAGGGGCCAAAGAGCAGTACTTC
CASTRAGAKEQYF
>.|TRBD2|TRBJ2-7|TRBV7-9
TGTGCCAGCAGCTTTGGCGGGAGGGTGGGGGAGCAGTACTTC
CASSFGGRVGEQYF
>few|.|TRBJ2-7|TRBV13
TGTGCCAGCAGCTTAGCGGGCCAGCGGGCCTCCCGGGGCGAGCAGTACTTC
CASSLAGQRASRGEQYF
>few|.|TRBJ1-5|TRBV24-1
TGTGCCAGCAGTGAAGCGGGGGGAGGAGGGTGGGATCAGCCCCAGCATTTT
CASSEAGGGGWDQPQHF
>few|.|TRBJ2-5|TRBV5-6
TGTGCCAGCAGCCCGGGGCTAGGAGGGACCTGGGAGACCCAGTACTTC
CASSPGLGGTWETQYF
>few|TRBD1|TRBJ1-2|TRBV9
TGTGCCAGCAGCTCAAGCATCTCAGGGGGCAGGAGATATGGCTACACCTTC
CASSSSISGGRRYGYTF
>.|.|TRBJ1-5|TRBV24-1
TGTGCTAGAGATCCCCGGGACCCACGTACGGGTCAGCCCCAGCATTTT
CARDPRDPRTGQPQHF
>many|.|TRBJ2-7|TRBV24-1
TGTGCCACCAGTGATTCTGGCAGAAGATACGAGCAGTACTTC
CATSDSGRRYEQYF
>few|TRBD1|TRBJ2-7|TRBV15
TGTGCCAGCAGCGCTGGGACAGGGAGCCCCTACGAGCAGTACTTC
CASSAGTGSPYEQYF
>.|.|TRBJ1-2|TRBV7-2
TGTGCCTGGAGTTCTGCACCTCGAGCTAACTATGGCTACACCTTC
CAWSSAPRANYGYTF
>.|TRBD1|TRBJ2-2|TRBV25-1
TGTGCCAGCAGCTTGGCGGACAGGGCAGATACCGGGGAGCTGTTTTTT
CASSLADRADTGELFF
>many|TRBD1|TRBJ1-2|TRBV7-8
TGTGCCAGCAGCTTAGTGGGACAGGGGGCCCGGGGCTACACCTTC
CASSLVGQGARGYTF
>few|.|TRBJ1-4|TRBV5-1
TGCGCCAGCAGTGGCCAATCGACCGGAAAACTGTTTTTT
CASSGQSTGKLFF
>.|.|TRBJ2-5|TRBV4-1
TGCGCCAGCAGCCAAAGGAGGGGAGACACCGAAGAGACCCAGTACTTC
CASSQRRGDTEETQYF
>.|.|TRBJ2-5|TRBV12-3/TRBV12-4
TGTGCCAGCAGTTTTAAATTCTACGAGCGGTACTTC
CASSFKFYERYF
>.|.|TRBJ2-7|TRBV2
TGTGCCAGCAGTTTTATGAACGGAGCCTACGAGCAGTACTTC
CASSFMNGAYEQYF
>.|.|TRBJ2-5|TRBV20-1
TGCAGTGCTAGAGTCGATGGCCAAGAGACCCAGTACTTC
CSARVDGQETQYF
>many|.|TRBJ2-7|TRBV2
TGTGCCAGCAGTAGTGAGCTATCCTACGAGCAGTACTTC
CASSSELSYEQYF
>.|.|TRBJ1-5|TRBV25-1
TGTGCCAGCAGTGTTGGGAATGAGCAGCCCCAGCATTTT
CASSVGNEQPQHF
>.|.|TRBJ2-5|TRBV9
TGTGCCAGCAGCGTAGCGTCCCAAGAGGCCCAGTACTTC
CASSVASQEAQYF
>once|.|TRBJ1-1|TRBV10-3
TGTGCCAGCAGTCCGAATGACAGGGAAGCTTTCTTT
CASSPNDREAFF
>.|.|TRBJ2-7|TRBV2
TGTGCCAGCAGTTCGACACGTTACGAGCAGTACTTC
CASSSTRYEQYF
>.|TRBD2|TRBJ2-5|TRBV20-1
TGCAGTGAAGCGGGGAACACGGAGACCCAGTACTTC
CSEAGNTETQYF
>many|TRBD1|TRBJ1-5|TRBV7-9
TGTGCCAGCAGCTTGATACAGGGGGAGCCCCAGCATTTT
CASSLIQGEPQHF
>.|TRBD2|TRBJ2-5|TRBV4-3
TGCGCCAGCAGCCAGGAGGGAGGACTAGTCAGGGAGACCCAGTACTTC
CASSQEGGLVRETQYF
>few|TRBD1|TRBJ1-4|TRBV7-9
TGTGCCAGCAGCTCAGACAGGGGGCTGAATGAAAAACTGTTTTTT
CASSSDRGLNEKLFF
>.|.|TRBJ2-7|TRBV7-9
TGTGCCAGCAGCGCCCACATAGGGGCCGGGGACGAGCAGTACTTC
CASSAHIGAGDEQYF
>.|TRBD1|TRBJ1-2|TRBV15
TGTGCCACCAGCAGAGAACAGGGGGCGTCTGGAAACACCTTC
CATSREQGASGNTF
>.|.|TRBJ2-6|TRBV5-6
TGTGCCAGCAGCCCACTGGGGACAGGGGCCAACGTCCTGACTTTC
CASSPLGTGANVLTF
>many|.|TRBJ1-1|TRBV7-9
TGTGCCAGCAGCTTAGAGGGTGACGGCAATGAAGCTTTCTTT
CASSLEGDGNEAFF
>.|.|TRBJ1-1|TRBV5-4
TGTGCCAGCAGCTTGGATTTGACTAACACTGAAGCTTTCTTT
CASSLDLTNTEAFF
>many|TRBD1|TRBJ1-1|TRBV2
TGTGCCAGCAGTGAATTGGGACAGGAGAACACTGAAGCTTTCTTT
CASSELGQENTEAFF
>.|.|TRBJ1-4|TRBV19
TGTGCCAGTAGTCCGACGCAGGGTAAAGGTGAAAAACTGTTTTTT
CASSPTQGKGEKLFF
>many|.|TRBJ1-1|TRBV2
TGTGCCAGCATGGGCCTCGAGGCCCGTAACACTGAAGCTTTCTTT
CASMGLEARNTEAFF
>many|.|TRBJ1-2|TRBV9
TGTGCCAGCTCTGGGTGGGATGGCTACACCTTC
CASSGWDGYTF
>.|TRBD1|TRBJ1-5|TRBV10-2
TGCGCCAGCAGATACGGGACAGGGCAAAATCAGCCCCAGCATTTT
CASRYGTGQNQPQHF
>few|TRBD1|TRBJ2-5|TRBV5-5
TGTGCCAGCAGCTTCACCGGGACAGGGGACCAAGAGACCCAGTACTTC
CASSFTGTGDQETQYF
>.|.|TRBJ2-7|TRBV11-2
TGTGCCAGCAGCTTGCAGGCCTCCTGCGAGCAGTACTTC
CASSLQASCEQYF
>.|.|TRBJ2-7|TRBV11-2
TGTGCCAGCACTAAAGGACCCGGCCGCGGGGAGCAGTACTTC
CASTKGPGRGEQYF
>.|TRBD1|TRBJ1-5|TRBV13
TGTGCCAGCAGCTATGGGACAGGACTCAATCAGCCCCAGCATTTT
CASSYGTGLNQPQHF
>few|TRBD1|TRBJ1-1|TRBV29-1
TGCAGCGTTGAAGCCGGGACAGCTCAGGGAGCTTTCTTT
CSVEAGTAQGAFF
>many|.|TRBJ2-5|TRBV7-3
TGTGCCAGCAGCTCCGGCGCGGGCCAACAAGAGACCCAGTACTTC
CASSSGAGQQETQYF